This T cell receptor beta chain appears in the sequencing data of a study of naive and memory T cell subsets. This clonotype was seen ten or more times. This CDR3 comprises 13 residues. V was pared by 6 bases and J by 7 bases, with 7 bases of the junction left unmatched. Germline CDR1 SQVTM, CDR2 ANQGSEA. Both TRBC1 and TRBC2 were covered by a beta constant-region primer of two equimolar oligonucleotides. TCRdb reprocessed the UMI-ligation and nested PCR reads with MiXCR, giving one entry per CDR3 protein. The sample shows some 100,000 distinct CDR3 sequences, more than 6.5% of them seen only once. The origin of this receptor is a human donor in good health. The sequenced sample was central memory CD4+ T cells from blood. V gene TRBV29-1 combines with J gene TRBJ2-1; TRBD2 agrees at 9 bases. The CDR3 DNA sequence: TGCAGCGTCTGGACTAGCGCTGGGAATGAGCAGTTCTTC. Residues: CSVWTSAGNEQFF.